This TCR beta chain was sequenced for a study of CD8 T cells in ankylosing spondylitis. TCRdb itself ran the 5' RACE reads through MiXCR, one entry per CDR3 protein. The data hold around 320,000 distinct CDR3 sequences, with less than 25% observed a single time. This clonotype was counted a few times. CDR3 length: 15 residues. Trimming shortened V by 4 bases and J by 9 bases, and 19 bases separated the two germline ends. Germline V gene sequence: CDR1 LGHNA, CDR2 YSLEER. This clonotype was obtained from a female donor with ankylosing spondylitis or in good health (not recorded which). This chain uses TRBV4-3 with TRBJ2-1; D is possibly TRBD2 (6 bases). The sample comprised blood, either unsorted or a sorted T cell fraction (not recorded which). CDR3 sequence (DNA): TGCGCCAGCAGCCCAGGACTATGGGATTCGGCTGAGCAGTTCTTC. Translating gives CASSPGLWDSAEQFF.